The T cell receptor beta chain described here comes from a study of tumor-infiltrating lymphocytes in primary liver carcinoma. This clonotype has a single count. Antigen specificity is unknown. Relative to the germline gene, one junction end is altered; a read error may explain this. The template, roughly 0.45 ug total RNA, yielded TCR beta cDNA made with a constant-region primer. Libraries of TCR beta came from three nested multiplex PCR rounds with slightly modified ARM-PCR. Running around 9 cycles apiece, the first two PCR rounds relied on TRBV1-TRBV30 forward primers together with a C-beta reverse primer. TCRdb analysed the multiplex PCR reads with MiXCR anew, one entry per CDR3 protein. The sample records 90,000 to 100,000 distinct CDR3 sequences, almost 70% being singletons. Study observations and caveats: Researchers report that only about 7.5-24% of top clones turned up in all five tumor regions. Tumors reached a significantly greater top-250-clone fraction than blood did (p = 0.039).

CDR1 is LGHNA, CDR2 YNFKEQ, per germline. There are 18 residues in the CDR3. The approximately 17-34 mg bulk tissue piece was not sorted before simultaneous RNA and DNA extraction. The patients lived with chronic HBV infection and had not yet received any treatment. This receptor was taken from a woman aged 55-70 years with primary liver carcinoma and hepatitis B virus infection. The rearrangement uses TRBV4-2 and TRBJ2-7; D might be TRBD1 or TRBD2, each matching 7 bases. The sequenced sample was liver tumor tissue from sampling region 5. Subset given: tumor region T5, tumor centre. The CDR3 coding sequence is TGTGCCAGCAACCAAGATGGGGGAGGGGCAGGGGGTAGGTACGGGCAGTACTTC. This codes for CASNQDGGGAGGRYGQYF.